This is a list of T cell receptor beta chains from one sample in a study of early T cells in non-severe SARS-CoV-2 infection. TCRdb ran MiXCR on the 5' RACE reads and lists one entry per CDR3 protein. The sample lists 35,000 to 45,000 distinct CDR3 sequences, around 6.5% occurring once. This specimen consisted of whole blood, obtained at baseline. The receptors were gathered from an adult who was a healthcare worker with PCR-confirmed SARS-CoV-2 infection or an uninfected control (not recorded which). Each CDR3 is given with its conserved first and last residue. D genes are given only for firm matches. The size field is filled for only some rows; it gives once, few, many or a size class.

.	TRBV18	.	TRBJ2-5	CASSPLSPGRRETQYF	TGTGCCAGCTCACCACTTAGCCCGGGACGGCGGGAGACCCAGTACTTC
many	TRBV7-6	.	TRBJ2-5	CASSPRGNQETQYF	TGTGCCAGCAGCCCCAGGGGAAACCAAGAGACCCAGTACTTC
few	TRBV11-2	.	TRBJ2-2	CASSPRIRAGTGELFF	TGTGCCAGCAGCCCCCGCATCAGGGCGGGCACCGGGGAGCTGTTTTTT
.	TRBV5-1	.	TRBJ1-4	CASSPNTVFNVEKLFF	TGCGCCAGCAGCCCTAATACGGTCTTCAACGTTGAAAAACTGTTTTTT
many	TRBV7-9	.	TRBJ2-7	CASSLASPSYEQYF	TGTGCCAGCAGCTTAGCCAGCCCCTCCTACGAGCAGTACTTC
few	TRBV2	.	TRBJ2-3	CASRASYTDTQYF	TGTGCCAGCAGGGCATCCTACACAGATACGCAGTATTTT
many	TRBV27	.	TRBJ2-1	CASSFGLYNEQFF	TGTGCCAGCAGTTTTGGGCTGTACAATGAGCAGTTCTTC
many	TRBV6-5	.	TRBJ1-2	CASSYSSNSGHHYGYTF	TGTGCCAGCAGTTACTCTTCAAACTCGGGACACCATTATGGCTACACCTTC
.	TRBV7-9	.	TRBJ2-1	CASSREVAPALF	TGTGCCAGCAGTCGGGAAGTAGCCCCGGCCCTCTTC
many	TRBV12-3/TRBV12-4	.	TRBJ2-7	CASSLLGGLWDF	TGTGCCAGCAGTTTATTGGGGGGCTTATGGGACTTC
many	TRBV30	.	TRBJ2-1	CAWSVRAAPRDNEQFF	TGTGCCTGGAGTGTACGAGCAGCCCCTAGGGACAATGAGCAGTTCTTC
many	TRBV20-1	.	TRBJ1-1	CSARRDTMNTEAFF	TGCAGTGCTAGAAGGGACACCATGAACACTGAAGCTTTTTTT
many	TRBV20-1	TRBD2	TRBJ2-1	CSASTAGGFYNEQFF	TGCAGTGCTAGCACCGCGGGAGGATTCTACAATGAGCAGTTCTTC
few	TRBV20-1	TRBD2	TRBJ2-5	CSAPRLAEETQYF	TGCAGTGCTCCGAGACTAGCGGAAGAGACCCAGTACTTC
many	TRBV29-1	.	TRBJ2-7	CSVEDQIREQYF	TGCAGCGTTGAAGATCAGATCAGGGAGCAGTACTTC